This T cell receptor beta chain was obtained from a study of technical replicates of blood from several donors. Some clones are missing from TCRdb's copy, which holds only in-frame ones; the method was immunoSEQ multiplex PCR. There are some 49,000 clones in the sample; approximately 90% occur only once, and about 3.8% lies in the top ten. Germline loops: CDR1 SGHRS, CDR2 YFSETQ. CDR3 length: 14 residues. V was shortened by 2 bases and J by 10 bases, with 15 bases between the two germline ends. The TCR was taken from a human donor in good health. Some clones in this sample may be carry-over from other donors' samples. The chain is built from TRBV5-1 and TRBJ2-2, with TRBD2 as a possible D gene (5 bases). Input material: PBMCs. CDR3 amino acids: CASSFQFSREELFF. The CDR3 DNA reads TGCGCCAGCAGCTTTCAGTTCTCACGGGAGGAGCTGTTTTTT.